The T cell receptor beta chain described here comes from a study of OX40 agonist ivuxolimab in advanced cancers. Study-wide background: Patients took ivuxolimab, an agonistic anti-OX40 (CD134) antibody. Broader study findings: Among some nonresponders, normalized T-cell clonal expansion was also low.

This clone was picked up a small number of times. Its antigen is undetermined. Blood specimens came from baseline, cycle 4 day 1, and cycle 7 day 1. The method was immunoSEQ multiplex PCR; TCRdb's version includes in-frame clones alone and lacks a portion of them. The data show tens of thousands of clones, around nine tenths seen once. The sequenced sample was CD4+ or CD8+ T cells sorted from blood, obtained in a trial of the OX40 agonist ivuxolimab. This receptor was obtained from an adult with an advanced solid tumor such as melanoma, head and neck, liver or kidney cancer.

This chain's CDR3 is CAWSPMNTEAFF. CDR3 bases: TGTGCCTGGAGTCCAATGAACACTGAAGCTTTCTTT. The J gene is TRBJ1-1, the V gene TRBV30; D gene unclear. V lost 2 bases and J lost 0, with 4 bases in between. Germline V gene lookup returns CDR1 GTSNPN and CDR2 SVGIG (reference sequence). This CDR3 is built from 12 residues.